One and the same sample provided the 24 T cell receptor beta chains below, sequenced in a study of T cells in Graves' hyperthyroidism and ophthalmopathy. The source material, RNA transcripts, was used to amplify TCR beta CDR3 regions. An initial round of RT-PCR targeting the TCR CDR3 relied on the HTBI primer set. TCRdb ran MiXCR on the multiplex PCR reads and lists one entry per CDR3 protein. The sample has fewer than 900,000 distinct CDR3 sequences; roughly 15% are singletons. Sequencing input: blood. Receptors originate from a man aged 18 to 29 with Graves' hyperthyroidism.

This clonotype has only a few counts. One junction end does not reproduce the germline sequence, and a read error may be involved. The chain employs TRBV2 and TRBJ2-5; weak D call: TRBD1 (6 bases). This CDR3 is 13 amino acids long. The germline gives CDR1 SNHLY, CDR2 FYNNEI. The CDR3: CASTGQPEETQHF. In DNA, the CDR3 is TGTGCCAGCACCGGACAGCCAGAAGAGACCCAGCACTTC.

This clonotype turned up a few times. The chain couples TRBV28 to TRBJ1-4; no reliable D call. This CDR3 is 13 amino acids long. Germline-derived CDR1 and CDR2 are MDHEN and SYDVKM. V lost 8 bases and J lost 0, with 7 bases in between. The CDR3: CASLSSTNEKLFF. The CDR3 nucleotides read TGTGCCAGCCTCAGTTCAACTAATGAAAAACTGTTTTTT.

This clonotype was seen ten or more times. This chain connects TRBV28 to TRBJ1-1; D possibly corresponds to TRBD1 (6 bases). V dropped 1 base and J dropped 7 bases, with 13 bases sitting between them. The CDR3 sequence is 14 residues long. Germline V gene lookup returns CDR1 MDHEN and CDR2 SYDVKM. Here the CDR3 DNA reads TGTGCCAGCAGTTTATCACAGGGCCGCAGTGAAGCTTTCTTT. It encodes CASSLSQGRSEAFF.

The J gene is TRBJ2-7, the V gene TRBV9; perhaps D is TRBD1 or TRBD2 (5 bases each). Per the germline V gene, CDR1 is SGDLS and CDR2 is YYNGEE. This CDR3 has 13 amino acids. V lost 4 bases, J lost 5 bases, and 13 bases lay in between. The CDR3 DNA reads as TGTGCCAGCAGCAAGGGACCAAACCACGAGCAGTACTTC. It yields the protein CASSKGPNHEQYF.

This chain links TRBV20-1 with TRBJ1-2; no reliable D call. Trimming removed 3 bases at V and 4 bases at J, with 6 bases between. Germline V gene sequence: CDR1 DFQATT, CDR2 SNEGSKA (reference sequence). This CDR3 region has 11 residues. The CDR3 DNA is TGCAGTGCTAGCGGTTTCTATGGCTACACCTTC. It encodes CSASGFYGYTF.

This clonotype was seen more than once but under ten times. The chain couples TRBV4-2 to TRBJ2-7, with TRBD1 matching 10 bases. Germline V gene sequence: CDR1 LGHNA, CDR2 YNFKEQ. The V gene end was trimmed by 0 bases and the J gene end by 4 bases; junction bases not matched to a gene: 3. This CDR3 contains 15 residues. The CDR3 sequence is CASSQEGTGVYEQYF. CDR3 nucleotide sequence: TGTGCCAGCAGCCAAGAAGGGACAGGGGTTTACGAGCAGTACTTC.

This clonotype has more than one count but fewer than ten. The V and J genes are TRBV19 and TRBJ2-4, with TRBD1 as a possible D gene (6 bases). The CDR3 length is 15 residues. Germline V gene data show CDR1 as LNHDA and CDR2 as SQIVND (reference sequence). The V end was cut by 7 bases, the J end by 0 bases, with 13 bases between. The CDR3 loop reads CASNQQGLAKNIQYF. The CDR3 DNA sequence: TGTGCCAGTAATCAGCAGGGGTTAGCCAAAAACATTCAGTACTTC.

This clonotype was observed many times. The gene calls are TRBV7-9 and TRBJ2-1; 9 bases map to TRBD2. Per the germline V gene, CDR1 is SEHNR and CDR2 is FQNEAQ (reference sequence). The CDR3 has 15 residues. J gave up 2 bases and V 5 bases, and 4 bases lay outside the gene matches. CDR3 sequence: CASSAGLAAYNEQFF. The CDR3 nucleotides read TGTGCCAGCAGCGCGGGACTAGCCGCCTACAATGAGCAGTTCTTC.

A few counts support this clonotype. Lacking the conserved final phenylalanine or tryptophan, this CDR3 likely reflects a read error. V usage is TRBV6-2 or TRBV6-3 and J usage is TRBJ2-7, with 8 nucleotides matching TRBD2. Germline V CDR1 and CDR2: MNHEY, SVGEGT. The CDR3 covers 13 residues. J lost 6 bases, V lost 2 bases, and 3 bases had no gene match. CDR3 bases: TGTGCCAGCAGTTACCGGCTAGCGGGCGAGCAGTACCTC. Amino acid sequence: CASSYRLAGEQYL.

This clonotype was picked up a small number of times. A much more abundant neighbour one base away suggests this may be a read error. The CDR3 does not close with the conserved phenylalanine or tryptophan, likely indicating a read error. This chain uses TRBV28 with TRBJ2-1; 7 positions agree with TRBD2. The ends lost 6 bases at V and 2 bases at J; junction bases unmatched: 10. The CDR3 has 16 amino acids. Germline lookup yields CDR1 MDHEN and CDR2 SYDVKM. The CDR3 is CASSTSGMKAYNEQFL. The CDR3, as DNA: TGTGCCAGCAGCACCAGCGGGATGAAGGCCTACAATGAGCAGTTCCTC.

The CDR3 DNA reads TGCAGTGCTGAAGCGGGAGTTGGTGAGCAGTACTTC. It encodes CSAEAGVGEQYF. The V call is TRBV20-1, the J call TRBJ2-7; TRBD2 matches at 8 bases. The V gene's germline CDR1 is DFQATT and CDR2 SNEGSKA (reference sequence). V shed 5 bases and J 7 bases; nucleotides not matched to a gene: 7. The CDR3 extends over 12 amino acids.

This clonotype has more than one count but fewer than ten. CDR3 sequence (DNA): TGTGCCAGCAGCCCCTTGGAGGGGGGCACTGAAGCTTTCTTT. Protein: CASSPLEGGTEAFF. This chain uses TRBV4-2 with TRBJ1-1, with a possible D match to TRBD1 (6 bases). Per the germline V gene, CDR1 is LGHNA and CDR2 is YNFKEQ. Trimming left V 4 bases short and J 4 bases short, with 13 bases between. The CDR3 runs to 14 residues.

This clonotype has a count of ten or more. The chain joins TRBV28 to TRBJ2-7, with TRBD2 identical over 11 bases. Germline CDR1 is MDHEN and CDR2 is SYDVKM. This CDR3 spans 15 amino acids. Trimming cost V 3 bases and J 4 bases; bases outside gene matches: 5. CDR3 DNA sequence: TGTGCCAGCAGTTTTCGACTAGCGGGACAGTACGAGCAGTACTTC. Its translation is CASSFRLAGQYEQYF.

This clonotype showed up many times. The chain recombines TRBV7-2 with TRBJ2-5; TRBD2 aligns across 9 bases. Trimming at V came to 1 base and at J to 3 bases, leaving 6 bases not matched to a gene. The CDR3 length is 16 residues. Germline V CDR1 and CDR2: SGHTA, FQGNSA. The CDR3 is CASSLVPLAGKETQYF. In nucleotides, the CDR3 is TGTGCCAGCAGCTTAGTTCCTCTAGCGGGAAAAGAGACCCAGTACTTC.

This clonotype has ten or more counts. The rearrangement uses TRBV18 and TRBJ1-4, with 7 bases fitting TRBD1. The trim removed 2 bases at V and 5 bases at J, leaving 8 bases unmatched. Germline-derived CDR1 and CDR2 are KGHSH and LQKENI. The CDR3 is 16 residues long. CDR3 loop: CASSPADRLENEKLFF. For the CDR3, the DNA is TGTGCCAGCTCACCAGCGGACAGGCTGGAAAATGAAAAACTGTTTTTT.

This clonotype was counted only a few times. The chain carries TRBV7-8 and TRBJ2-1, with TRBD1 as a possible D gene (6 bases). The V end was cut by 4 bases, the J end by 7 bases, with 26 bases between. Per the germline V gene, CDR1 is SGHVS and CDR2 is FQNEAQ. The CDR3 extends over 18 amino acids. CDR3: CASSSRGGSNWGRNEQFF. The CDR3 DNA sequence: TGTGCCAGCAGCTCCCGGGGTGGCAGTAACTGGGGGCGTAATGAGCAGTTCTTC.

Ten or more counts support this clonotype. The chain combines TRBV28 with TRBJ1-2; no firm D call. Looked up from germline, CDR1 is MDHEN and CDR2 is SYDVKM. The CDR3 runs to 14 residues. V lost 4 bases, J lost 2 bases, and 11 bases lay in between. The CDR3 region is CASSSPTGNYGYTF. CDR3 sequence (DNA): TGTGCCAGCAGTTCCCCGACGGGGAACTATGGCTACACCTTC.

This rearrangement joins TRBV6-5 to TRBJ1-2; D gene ambiguous. The germline V gene encodes CDR1 MNHEY and CDR2 SVGAGI. There are 13 residues in the CDR3. V was clipped by 2 bases and J by 8 bases, with 12 bases between them. The CDR3: CASSYAQFAGYTF. The DNA of the CDR3 is TGTGCCAGCAGTTACGCACAGTTTGCCGGCTACACCTTC.

This chain connects TRBV7-6 to TRBJ2-3, with D uncertain. Trimming shortened V by 8 bases and J by 10 bases, and 19 bases separated the two germline ends. Germline V lookup: CDR1 SGHVS, CDR2 FNYEAQ. The CDR3 contains 13 residues. Written as DNA, the CDR3 is TGTGCCAGCGCGAAGGGTGGCACCTTACCGCAGTATTTT. Translating it yields CASAKGGTLPQYF.

The chain carries TRBV15 and TRBJ2-7; D is possibly TRBD1 (5 bases). Germline CDR1 reads LNHNV; CDR2 reads YYDKDF (reference sequence). This CDR3 is 16 amino acids long. The germline V and J ends were trimmed by 1 base and 9 bases, with 22 bases remaining between them. The CDR3 DNA reads as TGTGCCACCAGCAGAGTCATTGGCGGCAGGGATGGTGGGCAGTACTTC. This gives the protein CATSRVIGGRDGGQYF. Variable domain in full (rest from reference TRBV15 and TRBJ2-7): DAMVIQNPRYQVTQFGKPVTLSCSQTLNHNVMYWYQQKSSQAPKLLFHYYDKDFNNEADTPDNFQSRRPNTSFCFLDIRSPGLGDTAMYLCATSRVIGGRDGGQYFGPGTRLTVT.

This clonotype was recorded many times. This chain connects TRBV5-6 to TRBJ2-7; D perhaps matches TRBD2 (6 bases). The V end was cut by 4 bases, the J end by 2 bases, with 13 bases between. In germline, CDR1 is SGHDT, CDR2 YYEEEE. This CDR3 contains 14 residues. DNA of the CDR3: TGTGCCAGCAGCGTCGCGACGGGGGCCTACGAGCAGTACTTC. It codes for CASSVATGAYEQYF.

This clonotype came up many times. The chain carries TRBV20-1 and TRBJ2-3, with 8 bases aligning to TRBD1. From germline, CDR1 is DFQATT and CDR2 SNEGSKA (reference sequence). With V trimmed by 3 bases and J by 5 bases, 16 bases remained unmatched. The CDR3 contains 17 residues. The CDR3: CSARNPLGQGAVDTQYF. CDR3 coding DNA: TGCAGTGCTAGGAACCCCCTTGGGCAGGGGGCGGTAGATACGCAGTATTTT.

This clonotype came up many times. V gene TRBV2 combines with J gene TRBJ2-3; tentatively, D is TRBD2 (5 bases). This CDR3 spans 15 amino acids. The germline CDR1 and CDR2 sequences are SNHLY and FYNNEI. V was cut by 6 bases and J by 1 base, with 14 bases left in between. CDR3 bases: TGTGCCAGCAGCCCCTTGGGCGGGCGCACAGATACGCAGTATTTT. Its protein is CASSPLGGRTDTQYF.

A remark on this clonotype: At one end, the junction sequence differs from germline, possibly due to a read error. The chain carries TRBV3-1 and TRBJ2-3; possibly TRBD1 for D (6 bases). The CDR3 loop spans 16 amino acids. CDR1 and CDR2 (germline): LGHDT, YNNKEL (reference sequence). The CDR3 is CASSQGMRGSTDTQYF. CDR3 bases: TGTGCCAGCAGTCAAGGCATGAGGGGGAGCACAGATACGCAGTATTTT.